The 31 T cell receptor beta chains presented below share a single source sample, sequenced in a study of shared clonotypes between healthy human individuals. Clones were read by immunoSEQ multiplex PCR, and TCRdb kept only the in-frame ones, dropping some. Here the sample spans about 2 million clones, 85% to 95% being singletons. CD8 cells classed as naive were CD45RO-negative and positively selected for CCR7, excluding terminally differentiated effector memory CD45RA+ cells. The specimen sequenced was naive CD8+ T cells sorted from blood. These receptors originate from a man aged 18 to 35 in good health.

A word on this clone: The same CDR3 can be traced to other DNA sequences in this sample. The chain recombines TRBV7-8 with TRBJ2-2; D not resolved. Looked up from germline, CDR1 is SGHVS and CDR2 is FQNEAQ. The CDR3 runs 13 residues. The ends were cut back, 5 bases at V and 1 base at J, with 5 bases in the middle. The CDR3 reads CASSPRNTGELFF. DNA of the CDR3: TGTGCCAGCAGCCCGAGGAACACCGGGGAGCTGTTTTTT.

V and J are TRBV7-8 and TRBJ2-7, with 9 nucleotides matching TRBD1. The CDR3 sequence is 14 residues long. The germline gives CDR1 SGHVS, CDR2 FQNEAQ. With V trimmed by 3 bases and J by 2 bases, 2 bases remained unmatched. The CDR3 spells CASSFGQGTYEQYF. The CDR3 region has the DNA TGTGCCAGCAGCTTTGGACAGGGGACCTACGAGCAGTACTTC.

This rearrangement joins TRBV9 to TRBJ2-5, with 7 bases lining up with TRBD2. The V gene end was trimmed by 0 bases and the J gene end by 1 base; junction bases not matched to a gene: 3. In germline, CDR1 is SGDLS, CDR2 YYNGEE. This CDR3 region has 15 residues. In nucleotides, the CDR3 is TGTGCCAGCAGCGTAGAAGGGACTATCCAAGAGACCCAGTACTTC. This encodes CASSVEGTIQETQYF. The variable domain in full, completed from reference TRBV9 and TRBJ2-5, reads DSGVTQTPKHLITATGQRVTLRCSPRSGDLSVYWYQQSLDQGLQFLIQYYNGEERAKGNILERFSAQQFPDLHSELNLSSLELGDSALYFCASSVEGTIQETQYFGPGTRLLVL.

The CDR3 region is CASSPHSPGSSYEQYF. In DNA form, the CDR3 reads TGTGCCAGCAGCCCTCATTCTCCAGGGAGTAGCTACGAGCAGTACTTC. The rearrangement joins TRBV11-2 to TRBJ2-7, with D possibly called TRBD1 or TRBD2 (5 bases each). The CDR3 runs 16 residues. Trimming left V 5 bases short and J 3 bases short, with 20 bases between. In germline, CDR1 is SGHAT, CDR2 FQNNGV.

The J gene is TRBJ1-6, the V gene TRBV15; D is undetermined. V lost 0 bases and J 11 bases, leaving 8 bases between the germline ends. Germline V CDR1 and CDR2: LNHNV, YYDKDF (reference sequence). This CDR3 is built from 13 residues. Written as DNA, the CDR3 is TGTGCCACCAGCAGAGATGGGTGGACACCCCTCCACTTT. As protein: CATSRDGWTPLHF. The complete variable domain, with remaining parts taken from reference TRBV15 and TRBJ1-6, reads DAMVIQNPRYQVTQFGKPVTLSCSQTLNHNVMYWYQQKSSQAPKLLFHYYDKDFNNEADTPDNFQSRRPNTSFCFLDIRSPGLGDTAMYLCATSRDGWTPLHFGNGTRLTVT.

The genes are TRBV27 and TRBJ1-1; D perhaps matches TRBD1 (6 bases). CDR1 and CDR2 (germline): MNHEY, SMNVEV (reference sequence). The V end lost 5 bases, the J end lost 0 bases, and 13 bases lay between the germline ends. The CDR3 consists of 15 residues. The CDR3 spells CASSAPDRLNTEAFF. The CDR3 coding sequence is TGTGCCAGCAGTGCCCCGGACAGACTGAACACTGAAGCTTTCTTT.

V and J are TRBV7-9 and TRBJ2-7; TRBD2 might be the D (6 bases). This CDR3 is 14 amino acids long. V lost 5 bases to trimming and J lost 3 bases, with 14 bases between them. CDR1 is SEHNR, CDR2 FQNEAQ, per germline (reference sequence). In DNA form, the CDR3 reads TGTGCCAGCAGCCGGGGACTTGCACTCTACGAGCAGTACTTC. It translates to CASSRGLALYEQYF. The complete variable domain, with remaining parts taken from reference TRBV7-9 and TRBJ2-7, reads DTGVSQNPRHKITKRGQNVTFRCDPISEHNRLYWYRQTLGQGPEFLTYFQNEAQLEKSRLLSDRFSAERPKGSFSTLEIQRTEQGDSAMYLCASSRGLALYEQYFGPGTRLTVT.

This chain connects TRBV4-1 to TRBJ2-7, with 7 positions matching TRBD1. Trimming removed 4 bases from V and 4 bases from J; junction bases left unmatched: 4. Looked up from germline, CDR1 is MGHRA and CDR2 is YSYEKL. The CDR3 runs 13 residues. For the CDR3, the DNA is TGCGCCAGCAGCCCAACGACAGGGTACGAGCAGTACTTC. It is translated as CASSPTTGYEQYF.

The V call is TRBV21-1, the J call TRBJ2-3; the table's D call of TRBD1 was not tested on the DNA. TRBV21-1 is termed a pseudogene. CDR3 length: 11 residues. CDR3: CASSNHHTQYF. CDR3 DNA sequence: TGTGCCAGCAGCAACCATCATACGCAGTATTTT.

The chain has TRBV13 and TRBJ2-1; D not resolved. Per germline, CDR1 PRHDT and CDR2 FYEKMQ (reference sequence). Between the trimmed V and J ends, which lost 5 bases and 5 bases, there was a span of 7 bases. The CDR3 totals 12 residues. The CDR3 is CASSDDDNEQFF. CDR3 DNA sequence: TGTGCCAGCAGCGACGATGACAATGAGCAGTTCTTC.

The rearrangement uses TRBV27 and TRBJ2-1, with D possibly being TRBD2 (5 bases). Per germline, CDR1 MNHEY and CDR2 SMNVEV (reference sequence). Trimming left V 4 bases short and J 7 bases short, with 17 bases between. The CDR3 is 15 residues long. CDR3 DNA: TGTGCCAGCAGTTCCCTCGAACTAGTTTGGAATGAGCAGTTCTTC. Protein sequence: CASSSLELVWNEQFF.

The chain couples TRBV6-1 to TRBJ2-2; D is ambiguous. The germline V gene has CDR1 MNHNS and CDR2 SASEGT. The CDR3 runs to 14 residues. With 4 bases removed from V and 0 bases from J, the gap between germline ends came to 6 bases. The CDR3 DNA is TGTGCCAGCAGTGTACCTTCGAACACCGGGGAGCTGTTTTTT. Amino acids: CASSVPSNTGELFF.

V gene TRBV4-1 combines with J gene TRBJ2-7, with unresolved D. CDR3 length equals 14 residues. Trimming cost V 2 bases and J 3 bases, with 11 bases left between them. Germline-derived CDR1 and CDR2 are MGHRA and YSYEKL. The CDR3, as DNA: TGCGCCAGCAGCCAAACGGCGTTGGGCTACGAGCAGTACTTC. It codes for CASSQTALGYEQYF.

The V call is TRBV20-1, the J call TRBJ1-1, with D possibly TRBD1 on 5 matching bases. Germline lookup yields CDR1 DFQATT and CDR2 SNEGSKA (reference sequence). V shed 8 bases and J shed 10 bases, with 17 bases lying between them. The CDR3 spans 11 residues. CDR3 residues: CSHDAGLIAFF. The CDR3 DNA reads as TGCAGTCACGACGCAGGGTTGATAGCTTTCTTT.

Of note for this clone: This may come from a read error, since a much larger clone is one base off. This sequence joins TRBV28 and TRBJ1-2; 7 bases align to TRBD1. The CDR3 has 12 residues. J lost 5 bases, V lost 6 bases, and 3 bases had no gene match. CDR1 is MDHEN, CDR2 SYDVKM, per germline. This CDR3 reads CASSPDRYGYTF. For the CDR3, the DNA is TGTGCCAGCAGCCCGGACAGGTATGGCTACACCTTC.

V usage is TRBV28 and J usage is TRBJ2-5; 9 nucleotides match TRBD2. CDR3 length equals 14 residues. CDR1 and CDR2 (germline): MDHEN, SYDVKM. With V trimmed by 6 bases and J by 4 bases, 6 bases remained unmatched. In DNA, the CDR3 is TGTGCCAGCAGACCTAAGCGGGGGGCAGAGACCCAGTACTTC. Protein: CASRPKRGAETQYF. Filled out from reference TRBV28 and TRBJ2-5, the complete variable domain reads DVKVTQSSRYLVKRTGEKVFLECVQDMDHENMFWYRQDPGLGLRLIYFSYDVKMKEKGDIPEGYSVSREKKERFSLILESASTNQTSMYLCASRPKRGAETQYFGPGTRLLVL.

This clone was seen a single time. The CDR3 bases are TGTGCCATCAGTGAAAACCGGGACAGCGTTTTTGGCTACACCTTC. Its protein is CAISENRDSVFGYTF. The chain couples TRBV10-3 to TRBJ1-2, with TRBD1 matching over 7 bases. Trimming removed 3 bases from V and 7 bases from J; junction bases left unmatched: 11. Germline V gene sequence: CDR1 ENHRY, CDR2 SYGVKD. CDR3 length equals 15 residues.

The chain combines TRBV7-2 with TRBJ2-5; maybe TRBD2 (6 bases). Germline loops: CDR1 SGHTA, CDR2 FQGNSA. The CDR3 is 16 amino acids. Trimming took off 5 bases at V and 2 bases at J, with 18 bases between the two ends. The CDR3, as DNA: TGTGCCAGCAGCCCGGGACTTTCTAAGCGACAAGAGACCCAGTACTTC. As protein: CASSPGLSKRQETQYF.

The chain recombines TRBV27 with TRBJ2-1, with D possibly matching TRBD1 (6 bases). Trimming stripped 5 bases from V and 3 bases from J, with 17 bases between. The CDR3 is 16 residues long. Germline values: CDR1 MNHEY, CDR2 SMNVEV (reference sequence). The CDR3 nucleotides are TGTGCCAGCAGTCCTAGCAGGGGTCCTTTCTACAATGAGCAGTTCTTC. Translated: CASSPSRGPFYNEQFF.

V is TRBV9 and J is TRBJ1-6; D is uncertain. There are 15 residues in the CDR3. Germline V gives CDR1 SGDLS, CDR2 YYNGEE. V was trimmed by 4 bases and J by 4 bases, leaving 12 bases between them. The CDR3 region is CASSSEMGYNSPLHF. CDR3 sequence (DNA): TGTGCCAGCAGCTCGGAGATGGGTTATAATTCACCCCTCCACTTT. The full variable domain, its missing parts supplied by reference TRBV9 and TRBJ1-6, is DSGVTQTPKHLITATGQRVTLRCSPRSGDLSVYWYQQSLDQGLQFLIQYYNGEERAKGNILERFSAQQFPDLHSELNLSSLELGDSALYFCASSSEMGYNSPLHFGNGTRLTVT.

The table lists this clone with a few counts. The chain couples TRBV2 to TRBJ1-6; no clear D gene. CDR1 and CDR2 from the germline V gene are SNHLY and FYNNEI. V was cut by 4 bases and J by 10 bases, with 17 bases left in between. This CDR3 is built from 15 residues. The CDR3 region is CASSGLTDGVSPLHF. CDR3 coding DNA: TGTGCCAGCAGTGGTTTGACCGACGGTGTCTCACCCCTCCACTTT.

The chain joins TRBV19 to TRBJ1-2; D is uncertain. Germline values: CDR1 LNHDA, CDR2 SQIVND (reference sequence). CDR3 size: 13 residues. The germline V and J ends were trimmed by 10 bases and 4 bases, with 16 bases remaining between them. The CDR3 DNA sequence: TGTGCCACCCTTTCCGAGGGCATCTATGGCTACACCTTC. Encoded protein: CATLSEGIYGYTF.

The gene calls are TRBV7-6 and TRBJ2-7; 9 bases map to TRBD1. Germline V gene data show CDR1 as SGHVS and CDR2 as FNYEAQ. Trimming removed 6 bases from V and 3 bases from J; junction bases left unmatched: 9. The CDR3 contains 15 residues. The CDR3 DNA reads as TGTGCCAGCAGTTCACCGGGACAGGGTGTCTACGAGCAGTACTTC. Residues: CASSSPGQGVYEQYF.

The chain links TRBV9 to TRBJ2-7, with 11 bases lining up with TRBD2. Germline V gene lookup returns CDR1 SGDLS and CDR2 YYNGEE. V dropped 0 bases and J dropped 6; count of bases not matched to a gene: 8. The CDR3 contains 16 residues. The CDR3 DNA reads TGTGCCAGCAGCGTAGCATCTCTAGCGGGAGGCGCCGAGCAGTACTTC. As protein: CASSVASLAGGAEQYF.

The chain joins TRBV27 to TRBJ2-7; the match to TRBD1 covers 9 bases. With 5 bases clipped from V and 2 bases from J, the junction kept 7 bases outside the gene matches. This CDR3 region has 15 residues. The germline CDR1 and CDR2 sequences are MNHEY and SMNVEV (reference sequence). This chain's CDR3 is CASSISGTGTYEQYF. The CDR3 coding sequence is TGTGCCAGCAGTATTTCCGGGACAGGGACCTACGAGCAGTACTTC.

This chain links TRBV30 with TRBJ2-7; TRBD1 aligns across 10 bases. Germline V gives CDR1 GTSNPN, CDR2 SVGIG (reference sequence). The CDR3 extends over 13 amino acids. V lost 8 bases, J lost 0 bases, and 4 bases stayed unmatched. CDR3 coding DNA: TGTGCCCGTCGGACAGGGGGCTCCTACGAGCAGTACTTC. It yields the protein CARRTGGSYEQYF.

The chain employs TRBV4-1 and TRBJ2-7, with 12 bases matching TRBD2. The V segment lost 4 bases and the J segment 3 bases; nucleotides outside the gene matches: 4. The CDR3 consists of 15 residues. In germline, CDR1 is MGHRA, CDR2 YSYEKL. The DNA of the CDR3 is TGCGCCAGCAGCCTAGGGACTAGCGGGTTCTACGAGCAGTACTTC. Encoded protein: CASSLGTSGFYEQYF.

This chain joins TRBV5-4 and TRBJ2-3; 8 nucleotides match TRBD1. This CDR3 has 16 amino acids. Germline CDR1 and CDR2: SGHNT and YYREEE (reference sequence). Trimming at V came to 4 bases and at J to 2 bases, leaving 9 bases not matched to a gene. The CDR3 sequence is CASSLPGQGNTDTQYF. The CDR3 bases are TGTGCCAGCAGCCTCCCCGGACAGGGAAACACAGATACGCAGTATTTT.

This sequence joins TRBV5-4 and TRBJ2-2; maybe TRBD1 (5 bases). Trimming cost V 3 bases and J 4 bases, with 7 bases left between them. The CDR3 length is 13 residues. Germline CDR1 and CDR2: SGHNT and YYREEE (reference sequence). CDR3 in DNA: TGTGCCAGCAGCTCCCAGGGCACCGGGGAGCTGTTTTTT. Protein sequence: CASSSQGTGELFF.

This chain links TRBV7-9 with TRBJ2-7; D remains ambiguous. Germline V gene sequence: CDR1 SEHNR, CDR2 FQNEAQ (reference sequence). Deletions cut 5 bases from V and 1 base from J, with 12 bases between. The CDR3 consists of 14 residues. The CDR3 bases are TGTGCCAGCAGCCGTATCTCGGGTTCCTACGAGCAGTACTTC. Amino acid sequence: CASSRISGSYEQYF.

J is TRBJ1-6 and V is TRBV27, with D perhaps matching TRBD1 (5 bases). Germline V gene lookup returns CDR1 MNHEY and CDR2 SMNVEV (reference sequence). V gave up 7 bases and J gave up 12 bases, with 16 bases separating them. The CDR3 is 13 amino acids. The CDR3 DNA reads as TGTGCCAGCACCACCCCGGGACGGCAACCCCTCCACTTT. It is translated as CASTTPGRQPLHF.